The clone carrying this T cell receptor beta chain was detected only a few times. The length of the CDR3 is 15 residues. The V gene's germline CDR1 is SGHVS and CDR2 FQNEAQ. Between the trimmed V and J ends, which lost 1 base and 7 bases, there was a span of 16 bases. These data come from a study of long-term antiretroviral therapy in people with HIV. Runs used v3.0 of the immunoSEQ assay and were done at survey level. TCRdb's table, derived via immunoSEQ multiplex PCR, lists solely in-frame clones and lacks some. The sample consists of tens of thousands of clones, about 86% of them appearing once. Sequenced material: unsorted PBMCs, taken 1.3 years after starting antiretroviral therapy. The origin of this receptor is a man in his 60s with HIV. The chain has TRBV7-8 and TRBJ1-2; D may be TRBD1 (5 bases). Here the CDR3 reads CASSLVGQGVSGYTF. The CDR3 bases are TGTGCCAGCAGCTTAGTAGGGCAGGGTGTGTCTGGCTACACCTTC.